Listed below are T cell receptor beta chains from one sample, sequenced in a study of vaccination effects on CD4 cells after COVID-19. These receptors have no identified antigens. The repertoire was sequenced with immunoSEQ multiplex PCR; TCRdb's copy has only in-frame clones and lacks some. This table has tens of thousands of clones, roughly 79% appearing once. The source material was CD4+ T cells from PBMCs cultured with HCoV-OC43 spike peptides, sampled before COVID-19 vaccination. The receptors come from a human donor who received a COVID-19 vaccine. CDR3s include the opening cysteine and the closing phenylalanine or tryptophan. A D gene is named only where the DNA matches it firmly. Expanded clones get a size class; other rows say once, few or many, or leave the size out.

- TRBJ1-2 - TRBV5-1 TGCGCCAGCAGCTTGTCAGGAGGTTGGACCTTC CASSLSGGWTF
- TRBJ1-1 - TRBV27 TGTGCCAGCAGCGCACTCAGTAGGGGCACTGAAGCTTTCTTT CASSALSRGTEAFF
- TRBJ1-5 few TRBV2 TGTGCCAGCAGTGAGACTCGCCTTAGCAATCAGCCCCAGCATTTT CASSETRLSNQPQHF
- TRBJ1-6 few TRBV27 TGTGCCAGCAGTTCTCACAATAATTCACCCCTCCACTTT CASSSHNNSPLHF
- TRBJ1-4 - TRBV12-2 TGTGCAAGTCGCCGATGGGACAGACTTAATGAAAAACTGTTTTTT CASRRWDRLNEKLFF
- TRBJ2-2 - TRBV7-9 TGTGCCAGCAGCTTAGTGGGGGGCACCGGGGAGCTGTTTTTT CASSLVGGTGELFF
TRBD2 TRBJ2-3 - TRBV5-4 TGTGCCAGCACCAGTGGAACTAGCGGGGGGACAGATACGCAGTATTTT CASTSGTSGGTDTQYF
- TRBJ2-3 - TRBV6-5 TGTGCCAGCAGTTACGGGGTCCCTAGCACAGATACGCAGTATTTT CASSYGVPSTDTQYF
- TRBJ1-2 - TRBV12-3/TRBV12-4 TGTGCCAGCAGTTTAGCGGCAGTCTATGGCTACACCTTC CASSLAAVYGYTF
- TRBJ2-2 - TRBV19 TGTGCCAGTAGTGGCCAGGGGCCCGGGGAGCTGTTTTTT CASSGQGPGELFF
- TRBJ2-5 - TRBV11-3 TGTGCCAGCAGCTTAGGAGGGGGTTCCGGCGAGACCCAGTACTTC CASSLGGGSGETQYF
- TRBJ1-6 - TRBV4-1 TGCGCCAGCAGCCAAGATTACGACCTCTCCTATAATTCACCCCTCCACTTT CASSQDYDLSYNSPLHF
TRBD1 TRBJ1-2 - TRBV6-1 TGTGCCAGCAGCCGTTCAGGGGGAGCCAACTATGGCTACACCTTC CASSRSGGANYGYTF
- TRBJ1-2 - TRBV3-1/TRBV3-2 TGTGCCAGCAGCGCGACTGACTATGGCTACACCTTC CASSATDYGYTF
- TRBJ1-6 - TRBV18 TGTGCCAGCTCACCATTTGACAGGTCCGCCTCAAATTCACCCCTCCACTTT CASSPFDRSASNSPLHF
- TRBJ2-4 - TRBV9 TGTGCCAGCAGCGTAGGCGACAAAAACATTCAGTACTTC CASSVGDKNIQYF
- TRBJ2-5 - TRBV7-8 TGTGCCAGCAGCTCCGGCGGGACCCAGTACTTC CASSSGGTQYF
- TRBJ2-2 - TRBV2 TGTGCCAGCAGATACCGGGGCTTCGGGGAGCTGTTTTTT CASRYRGFGELFF
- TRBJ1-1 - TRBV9 TGTGCCAGCAGCGTAGCTACAGGGAGGGCTGAAGCTTTCTTT CASSVATGRAEAFF
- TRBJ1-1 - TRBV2 TGTGCCAGCAGTACAGTCGGGGGGGCCACTGAAGCTTTCTTT CASSTVGGATEAFF
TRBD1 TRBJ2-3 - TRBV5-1 TGCGCCAGCAGCTCAGACAGGGGAAGAGGGGATACGCAGTATTTT CASSSDRGRGDTQYF
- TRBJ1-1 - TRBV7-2 TGTGCCAGCAGCAAGCAAGGGGCCCGCACTGAAGCTTTCTTT CASSKQGARTEAFF
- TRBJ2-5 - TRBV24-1 TGTGCCACCAGTCAGGGATTACAAGAGACCCAGTACTTC CATSQGLQETQYF
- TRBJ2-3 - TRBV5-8 TGTGCCAGCAGCTCCATTCGTTTCACAGATACGCAGTATTTT CASSSIRFTDTQYF
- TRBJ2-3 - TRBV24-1 TGTGCCACCAGTGCGTGGAAGGAGGCAGATACGCAGTATTTT CATSAWKEADTQYF
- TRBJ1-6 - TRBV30 TGTGCCTGGAGTGGCACAGGTTCTTCACCCCTCCACTTT CAWSGTGSSPLHF
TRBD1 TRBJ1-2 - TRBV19 TGTGCCAGTAGTAGACCCGGGACAGGGGGCTTTGATGGCTACACCTTC CASSRPGTGGFDGYTF
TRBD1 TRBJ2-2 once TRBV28 TGTGCCAGCAGTCCAACCCCCTGGACAGGCATGAACACCGGGGAGCTGTTTTTT CASSPTPWTGMNTGELFF
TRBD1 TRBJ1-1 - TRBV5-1 TGCGCCAGCAGCTTGACAGGGGAGAGCACTGAAGCTTTCTTT CASSLTGESTEAFF
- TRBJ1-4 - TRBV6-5 TGTGCCAGCAGTTACCGGGGGGCTGGTGAAAAACTGTTTTTT CASSYRGAGEKLFF
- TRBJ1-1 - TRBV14 TGTGCCAGCAGCCCCCAACGAGGTGGCACTGAAGCTTTCTTT CASSPQRGGTEAFF
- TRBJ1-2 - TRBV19 TGTGCCAGTAGTTCCGGGACATGGGCTAACTATGGCTACACCTTC CASSSGTWANYGYTF
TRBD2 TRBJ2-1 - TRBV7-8 TGTGCCAGCAGCCCCGGGACTAGCGGTTACAATGAGCAGTTCTTC CASSPGTSGYNEQFF
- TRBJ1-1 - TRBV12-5 TGTGCTAGTGGTTTGCACACTGAAGCTTTCTTT CASGLHTEAFF
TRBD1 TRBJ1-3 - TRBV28 TGTGCCAGCACACAGGGGTCCTCTGGAAACACCATATATTTT CASTQGSSGNTIYF
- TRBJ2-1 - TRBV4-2 TGTGCCAGCAGCCAGCGCATTGTCTACAATGAGCAGTTCTTC CASSQRIVYNEQFF
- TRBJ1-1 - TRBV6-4 TGTGCCACCCCGATTTGTGGCGCTATACTCATGAACACTGAAGCTTTCTTT CATPICGAILMNTEAFF
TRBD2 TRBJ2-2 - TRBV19 TGTGCCAGTAGTTTAGCGGGGGGCACCGGGGAGCTGTTTTTT CASSLAGGTGELFF
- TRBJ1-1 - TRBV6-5 TGTGCCAGCAAATTCGGGGGCACGAACACTGAAGCTTTCTTT CASKFGGTNTEAFF
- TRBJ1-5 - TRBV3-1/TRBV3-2 TGTGCCAGCAGCCAAGGCGCGGCCAGGGGAAGCAATCAGCCCCAGCATTTT CASSQGAARGSNQPQHF
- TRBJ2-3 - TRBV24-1 TGTGCCACCAGTGATCAAGCAGATACGCAGTATTTT CATSDQADTQYF
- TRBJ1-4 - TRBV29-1 TGCAGCGTCGCTACAGGGAAACATGAAAAACTGTTTTTT CSVATGKHEKLFF
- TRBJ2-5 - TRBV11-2 TGTGCCAGCAGCTCAGGGGTCTGGGAGACCCAGTACTTC CASSSGVWETQYF
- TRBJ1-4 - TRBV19 TGTGCCAGTCGTAGAGGAGGGTTCGGCGAAAAACTGTTTTTT CASRRGGFGEKLFF
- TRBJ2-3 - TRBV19 TGTGCCAGTAGTATCAGGGCGGGGGCCCGGGGAGATACGCAGTATTTT CASSIRAGARGDTQYF
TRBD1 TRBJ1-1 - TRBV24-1 TGTGCCACCAGTGACCCAAGACAGGGGAACACTGAAGCTTTCTTT CATSDPRQGNTEAFF
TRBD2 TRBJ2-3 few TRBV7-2 TGTGCCAGCAGCTTGTTGCCTAGCGGGGGAGATACGCAGTATTTT CASSLLPSGGDTQYF
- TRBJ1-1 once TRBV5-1 TGCGCCAGCAGCTCATCTAGGGGGGGCACTGAAGCTTTCTTT CASSSSRGGTEAFF
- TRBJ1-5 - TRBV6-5 TGTGCCAGCCGACAGAGCAATCAGCCCCAGCATTTT CASRQSNQPQHF
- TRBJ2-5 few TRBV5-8 TGTGCCAGCCCCACGTGGAGCGGCCAAGAGACCCAGTACTTC CASPTWSGQETQYF
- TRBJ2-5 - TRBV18 TGTGCCAGCTCACCAATCCAGGGCTCAGGAGAGACCCAGTACTTC CASSPIQGSGETQYF
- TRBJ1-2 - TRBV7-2 TGTGCCAGCAGCTTAAGTTGGATGGGGGGAGAGGATGGCTACACCTTC CASSLSWMGGEDGYTF
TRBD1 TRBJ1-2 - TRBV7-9 TGTGCCAGCAGCTTAGGTCGCACAGGGGGGGAGGATGGCTACACCTTC CASSLGRTGGEDGYTF
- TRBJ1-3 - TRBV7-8 TGTGCCAGCAGCCTTGGCGACCCTTTCTCTGGAAACACCATATATTTT CASSLGDPFSGNTIYF
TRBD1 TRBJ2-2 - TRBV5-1 TGCGCCAGCAGCGTGACAGGGGGCACCGGGGAGCTGTTTTTT CASSVTGGTGELFF
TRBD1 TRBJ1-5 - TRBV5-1 TGCGCCAGCAGCTTGACAGGGGGCGGCAATCAGCCCCAGCATTTT CASSLTGGGNQPQHF
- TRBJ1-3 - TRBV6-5 TGTGCCAGCACGACAGACCGATTCTCTGGAAACACCATATATTTT CASTTDRFSGNTIYF
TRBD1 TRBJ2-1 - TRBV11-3 TGTGCCAGCAGCCGGGCGGGACAGGGGTTGAATGAGCAGTTCTTC CASSRAGQGLNEQFF
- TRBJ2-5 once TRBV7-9 TGTGCCAGCAGCCCCACGCCGGGGTATTCGGAGACCCAGTACTTC CASSPTPGYSETQYF